This T cell receptor beta chain appears in the sequencing data of a study of blood T cell repertoires in COVID-19. Study-level background: Sources were T cells, B-cell-depleted T cells, or PBMCs; the material itself was cDNA or gDNA.

The V and J ends lost 2 bases and 9 bases respectively, with 14 bases between them. CDR1 is SGHRS and CDR2 is YFSETQ in the germline V gene. The CDR3 is made up of 14 amino acids. Donors were grouped by their self-reported clinical history. Under the authors' procedure: Estimation of nucleated cell counts was performed using reference gene primer amplification. TCRdb's copy holds only in-frame clones and misses some; the assay was immunoSEQ multiplex PCR. V and J calls and clone size are copied from that table; D and trimming were computed from the DNA. The sample lists 280,000 or so clones; approximately 85% were seen once.

This receptor was identified in a man aged 25-45 years who had recovered from COVID-19. The sequencing input was PBMCs or T cells enriched from blood (not recorded which). This chain connects TRBV5-1 to TRBJ1-4; D possibly corresponds to TRBD1 (6 bases). CDR3 region: CASSFTEGGQKLFF. The DNA for the CDR3 is TGCGCCAGCAGCTTTACAGAAGGGGGACAAAAACTGTTTTTT.